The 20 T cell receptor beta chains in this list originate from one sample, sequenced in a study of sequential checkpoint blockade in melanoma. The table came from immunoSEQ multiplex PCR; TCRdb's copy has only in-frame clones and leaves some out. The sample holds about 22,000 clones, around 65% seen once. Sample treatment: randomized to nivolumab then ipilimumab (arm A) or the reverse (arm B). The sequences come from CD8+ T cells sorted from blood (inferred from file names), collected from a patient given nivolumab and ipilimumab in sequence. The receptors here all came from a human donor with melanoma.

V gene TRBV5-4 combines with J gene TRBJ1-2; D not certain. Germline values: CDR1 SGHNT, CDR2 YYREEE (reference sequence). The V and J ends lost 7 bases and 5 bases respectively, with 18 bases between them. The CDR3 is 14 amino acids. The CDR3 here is CASHLQGGNYGYTF. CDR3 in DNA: TGTGCCAGCCACCTACAAGGAGGGAATTATGGCTACACCTTC.

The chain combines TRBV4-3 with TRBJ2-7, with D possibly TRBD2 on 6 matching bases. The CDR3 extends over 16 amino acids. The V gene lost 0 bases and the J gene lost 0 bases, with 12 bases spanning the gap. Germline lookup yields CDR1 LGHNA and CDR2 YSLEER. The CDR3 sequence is CASSQDLSGSSYEQYF. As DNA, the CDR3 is TGCGCCAGCAGCCAAGATCTCAGCGGGTCCTCCTACGAGCAGTACTTC.

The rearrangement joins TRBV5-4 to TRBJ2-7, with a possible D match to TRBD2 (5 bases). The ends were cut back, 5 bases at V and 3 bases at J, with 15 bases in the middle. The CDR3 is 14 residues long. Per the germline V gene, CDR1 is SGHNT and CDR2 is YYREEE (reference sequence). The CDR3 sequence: CASSSGMIHYEQYF. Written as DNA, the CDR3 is TGTGCCAGCAGTTCCGGGATGATACACTACGAGCAGTACTTC.

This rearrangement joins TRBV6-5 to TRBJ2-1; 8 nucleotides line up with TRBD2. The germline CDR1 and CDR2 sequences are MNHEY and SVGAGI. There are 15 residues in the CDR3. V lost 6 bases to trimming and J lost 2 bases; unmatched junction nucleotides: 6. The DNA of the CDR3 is TGTGCCAGCAGACCCGGGGGGGTCACCTACAATGAGCAGTTCTTC. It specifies CASRPGGVTYNEQFF.

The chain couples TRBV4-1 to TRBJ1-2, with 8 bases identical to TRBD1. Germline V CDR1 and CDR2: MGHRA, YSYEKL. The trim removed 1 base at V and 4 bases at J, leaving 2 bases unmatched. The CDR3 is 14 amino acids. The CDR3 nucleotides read TGCGCCAGCAGCCAAGGGGGACAGGTCTATGGCTACACCTTC. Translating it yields CASSQGGQVYGYTF.

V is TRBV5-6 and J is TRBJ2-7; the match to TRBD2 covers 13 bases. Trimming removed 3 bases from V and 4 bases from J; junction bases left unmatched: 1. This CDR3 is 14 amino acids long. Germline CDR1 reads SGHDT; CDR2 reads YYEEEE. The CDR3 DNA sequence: TGTGCCAGCAGCTGGGGACTAGCGGGGTACGAGCAGTACTTC. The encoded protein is CASSWGLAGYEQYF.

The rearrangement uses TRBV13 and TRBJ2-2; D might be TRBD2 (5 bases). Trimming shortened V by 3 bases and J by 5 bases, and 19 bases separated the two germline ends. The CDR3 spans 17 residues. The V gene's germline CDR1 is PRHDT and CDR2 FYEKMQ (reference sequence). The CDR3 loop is CASSLPWERPQTGELFF. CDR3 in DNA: TGTGCCAGCAGCTTGCCTTGGGAGCGCCCTCAAACCGGGGAGCTGTTTTTT.

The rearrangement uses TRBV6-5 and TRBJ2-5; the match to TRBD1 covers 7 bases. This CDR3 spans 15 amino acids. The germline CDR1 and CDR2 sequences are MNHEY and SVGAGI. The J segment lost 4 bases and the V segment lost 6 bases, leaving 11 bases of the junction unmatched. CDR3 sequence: CASSRTETGLETQYF. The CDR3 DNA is TGTGCCAGCAGCCGCACAGAGACAGGGCTAGAGACCCAGTACTTC.

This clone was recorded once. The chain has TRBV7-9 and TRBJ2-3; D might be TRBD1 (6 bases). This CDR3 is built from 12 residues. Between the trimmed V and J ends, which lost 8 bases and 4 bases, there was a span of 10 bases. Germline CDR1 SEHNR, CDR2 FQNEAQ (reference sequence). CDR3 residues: CASRRGPDTQYF. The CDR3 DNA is TGTGCCAGCCGCAGGGGTCCAGATACGCAGTATTTT.

The chain's CDR3 is CASSPNLGGLETQYF. In nucleotides, the CDR3 is TGTGCCAGCAGCCCGAACTTGGGGGGGCTGGAGACCCAGTACTTC. J is TRBJ2-5 and V is TRBV7-7; D is possibly TRBD2 (7 bases). CDR3 length equals 15 residues. The germline V gene encodes CDR1 SSHAT and CDR2 FNYEAQ (reference sequence). V was pared by 5 bases and J by 5 bases, with 18 bases between.

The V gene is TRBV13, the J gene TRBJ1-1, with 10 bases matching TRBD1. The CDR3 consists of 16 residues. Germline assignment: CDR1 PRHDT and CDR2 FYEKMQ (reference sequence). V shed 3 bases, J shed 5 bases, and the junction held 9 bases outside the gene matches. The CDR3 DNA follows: TGTGCCAGCAGCTTTAGGACCCTGGACAGGGGGACTGAAGCTTTCTTT. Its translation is CASSFRTLDRGTEAFF.

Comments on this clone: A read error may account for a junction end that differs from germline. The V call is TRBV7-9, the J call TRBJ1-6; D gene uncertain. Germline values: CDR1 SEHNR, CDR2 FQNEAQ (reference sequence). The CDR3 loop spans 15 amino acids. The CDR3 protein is CASSQDGVGNSPLHF. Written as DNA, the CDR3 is TGCGCCAGCAGCCAAGACGGCGTCGGGAATTCACCCCTCCACTTT.

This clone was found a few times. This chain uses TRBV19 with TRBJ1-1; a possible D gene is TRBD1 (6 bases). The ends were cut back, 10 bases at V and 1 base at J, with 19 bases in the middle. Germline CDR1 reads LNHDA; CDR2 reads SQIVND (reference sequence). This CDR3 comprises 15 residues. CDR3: CATFTGFWGNTEAFF. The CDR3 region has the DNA TGTGCCACGTTCACAGGGTTTTGGGGGAACACTGAAGCTTTCTTT.

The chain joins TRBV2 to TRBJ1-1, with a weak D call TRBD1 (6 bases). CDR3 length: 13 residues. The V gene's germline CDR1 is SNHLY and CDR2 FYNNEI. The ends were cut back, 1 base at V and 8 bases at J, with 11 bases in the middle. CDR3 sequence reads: CASSEGTAPEAFF. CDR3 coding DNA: TGTGCCAGCAGTGAAGGGACAGCTCCCGAAGCTTTCTTT.

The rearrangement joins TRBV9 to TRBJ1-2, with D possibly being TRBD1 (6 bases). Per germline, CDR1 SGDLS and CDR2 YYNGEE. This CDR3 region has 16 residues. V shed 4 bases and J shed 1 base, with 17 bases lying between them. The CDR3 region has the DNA TGTGCCAGCAGCTCATCGCCGACAGGCGTTAACTATGGCTACACCTTC. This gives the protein CASSSSPTGVNYGYTF.

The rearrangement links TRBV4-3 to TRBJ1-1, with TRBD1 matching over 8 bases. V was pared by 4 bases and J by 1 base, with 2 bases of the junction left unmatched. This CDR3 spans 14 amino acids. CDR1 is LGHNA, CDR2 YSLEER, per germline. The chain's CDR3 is CASSPRGPNTEAFF. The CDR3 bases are TGCGCCAGCAGCCCCAGGGGGCCGAACACTGAAGCTTTCTTT.

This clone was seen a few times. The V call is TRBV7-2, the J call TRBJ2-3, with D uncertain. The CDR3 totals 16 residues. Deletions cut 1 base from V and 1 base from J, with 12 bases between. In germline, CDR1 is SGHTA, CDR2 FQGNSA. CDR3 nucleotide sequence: TGTGCCAGCAGCTTAGGGGCTATGGCCGGCACAGATACGCAGTATTTT. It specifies CASSLGAMAGTDTQYF.

This CDR3 is CASQGQGNNQPQHF. CDR3 coding DNA: TGTGCCAGCCAGGGACAGGGCAACAATCAGCCCCAGCATTTT. V and J are TRBV7-9 and TRBJ1-5, with TRBD1 matching over 9 bases. Germline CDR1 reads SEHNR; CDR2 reads FQNEAQ (reference sequence). The trim removed 8 bases at V and 3 bases at J, leaving 5 bases unmatched. The CDR3 extends over 14 amino acids. Together with reference TRBV7-9 and TRBJ1-5, the CDR3 gives the full variable domain: DTGVSQNPRHKITKRGQNVTFRCDPISEHNRLYWYRQTLGQGPEFLTYFQNEAQLEKSRLLSDRFSAERPKGSFSTLEIQRTEQGDSAMYLCASQGQGNNQPQHFGDGTRLSIL.

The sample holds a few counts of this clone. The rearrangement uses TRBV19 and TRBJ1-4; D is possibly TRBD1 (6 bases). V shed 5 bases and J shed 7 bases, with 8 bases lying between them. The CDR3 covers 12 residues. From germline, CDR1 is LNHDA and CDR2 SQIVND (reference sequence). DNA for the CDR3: TGTGCCAGTAGTTGGGGGCCTGAAAAACTGTTTTTT. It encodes CASSWGPEKLFF.

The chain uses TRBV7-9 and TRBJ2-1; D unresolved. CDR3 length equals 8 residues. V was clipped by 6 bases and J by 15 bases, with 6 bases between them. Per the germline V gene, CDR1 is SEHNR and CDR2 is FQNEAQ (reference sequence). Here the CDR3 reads CASSPGFF. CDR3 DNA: TGTGCCAGCAGTCCGGGGTTCTTC.